These T cell receptor beta chains were read from a single sample in a study of cytomegalovirus exposure and HLA in healthy donors. The data were produced by immunoSEQ multiplex PCR, yet TCRdb's version contains in-frame clones alone and is incomplete. Altogether more than 95,000 clones are present, approximately 75% being singletons, with the ten largest covering more than 3%. Sample: PBMCs. The origin of the receptors is a man younger than 45 in good health and CMV-seronegative. CDR3s include the opening cysteine and the closing phenylalanine or tryptophan. The order of the fields is J gene, clone size, D gene, V gene, CDR3 protein, CDR3 DNA. D genes are given only for firm matches. The size field is filled for only some rows; it gives once, few, many or a size class.

>TRBJ2-7|few|TRBD2|TRBV5-4
CASSFTAGVSYEQYF
TGTGCCAGCAGCTTCACTGCGGGGGTCTCCTACGAGCAGTACTTC
>TRBJ2-5|once|-|TRBV6-1
CASSYTGTMSETQYF
TGTGCCAGCAGCTACACCGGGACAATGAGTGAGACCCAGTACTTC
>TRBJ1-3|-|-|TRBV4-1
CASSLGGISGNTIYF
TGCGCCAGCAGCCTAGGGGGAATCTCTGGAAACACCATATATTTT
>TRBJ2-7|-|TRBD1|TRBV28
CASSSRDRAYEQYF
TGTGCCAGCAGTTCCCGGGACAGGGCATACGAGCAGTACTTC
>TRBJ2-3|once|-|TRBV5-8
CASSFRGTDTQYF
TGTGCCAGCAGCTTCAGGGGCACAGATACGCAGTATTTT
>TRBJ2-5|-|TRBD2|TRBV9
CASSPRGAGLQETQYF
TGTGCCAGCAGCCCGAGAGGAGCGGGGCTTCAAGAGACCCAGTACTTC
>TRBJ2-4|-|TRBD2|TRBV2
CASSERGAGGLRDIQYF
TGTGCCAGCAGTGAAAGGGGAGCGGGGGGGCTACGAGACATTCAGTACTTC
>TRBJ2-5|few|TRBD1|TRBV4-1
CASSRGMGQHFQETQYF
TGCGCCAGCAGCCGCGGTATGGGACAGCACTTCCAAGAGACCCAGTACTTC
>TRBJ1-2|-|TRBD1|TRBV5-6
CASSLLTGIGGYTF
TGTGCCAGCAGCTTACTGACAGGGATCGGAGGCTACACCTTC
>TRBJ1-1|few|-|TRBV7-9
CASSLSGYLNTEAFF
TGTGCCAGCAGCTTATCAGGGTACCTGAACACTGAAGCTTTCTTT
>TRBJ2-1|few|TRBD2|TRBV28
CASTFCPIAGGDNEQFF
TGTGCCAGCACTTTCTGTCCCATAGCGGGGGGGGACAATGAGCAGTTCTTC
>TRBJ1-2|-|TRBD1|TRBV28
CASRTGTGTHYGYTF
TGTGCCAGCAGAACAGGGACAGGGACCCACTATGGCTACACCTTC
>TRBJ2-5|-|TRBD2|TRBV6-1
CASSELAGGLGETQYF
TGTGCCAGCAGTGAACTAGCGGGGGGCCTGGGGGAGACCCAGTACTTC
>TRBJ2-7|-|-|TRBV27
CASRKYNEQYF
TGTGCCAGCAGAAAGTACAACGAGCAGTACTTC
>TRBJ2-5|-|TRBD2|TRBV11-3
CASSSGGGRRETQYF
TGTGCCAGCAGCTCCGGGGGGGGCAGGAGGGAGACCCAGTACTTC
>TRBJ1-1|few|TRBD1|TRBV4-2
CASSLVQGANGEAFF
TGTGCCAGCAGCCTCGTCCAGGGGGCTAACGGTGAAGCTTTCTTT
>TRBJ2-7|-|-|TRBV6-1
CASREDSYYYEQYF
TGTGCCAGCCGGGAAGATTCTTATTATTACGAGCAGTACTTC
>TRBJ1-2|-|-|TRBV20-1
CSAEGNGYTF
TGCAGTGCTGAGGGAAATGGCTACACCTTC
>TRBJ1-1|-|-|TRBV19
CATIPRGNTEAFF
TGTGCCACAATTCCGCGCGGGAACACTGAAGCTTTCTTT
>TRBJ1-6|-|-|TRBV6-5
CASSYLEEGNSPLHF
TGTGCCAGCAGTTACCTAGAGGAGGGCAATTCACCCCTCCACTTT
>TRBJ2-1|-|-|TRBV2
CASPHGGSGNRNEQFF
TGTGCCAGCCCGCATGGGGGGTCGGGCAACCGGAATGAGCAGTTCTTC
>TRBJ1-1|-|TRBD1|TRBV9
CASTRDRGLNTEAFF
TGTGCCAGCACCCGGGACAGGGGACTTAACACTGAAGCTTTCTTT
>TRBJ2-7|-|TRBD1|TRBV5-1
CASSLVGDSSYEQYF
TGCGCCAGCAGCTTGGTAGGGGACAGCTCCTACGAGCAGTACTTC
>TRBJ2-7|-|TRBD2|TRBV6-5
CASSLAGGPYEQYF
TGTGCCAGCAGTTTAGCGGGGGGGCCGTACGAGCAGTACTTC